This TCR beta chain was captured by sequencing in a study of identical twins. CDR1 is SGHVS and CDR2 is FQNEAQ in the germline V gene. This CDR3 contains 14 residues. The V end lost 4 bases, the J end lost 6 bases, and 10 bases lay between the germline ends. MiXCR was run by TCRdb on the 5' RACE reads, yielding one entry per CDR3 protein. The sample records some 730,000 distinct CDR3 sequences, about 20% being singletons. This clonotype was seen only a few times. Another study also made use of these data, one on T cells expressing NK-cell markers. From that second work: With respect to HCMV, most of the eight sequenced donors were seropositive, and one was seronegative. Several of the donors also had these clonotypes leading their CD3+CD56-NKG2C+ fraction.

This chain joins TRBV7-8 and TRBJ1-6, with no clear D. Sequences were obtained from PBMCs. The receptor was isolated from a woman aged 18-29 years in good health. This chain's CDR3 is CASSSTLGNSPLHF. DNA for the CDR3: TGTGCCAGCAGCTCTACCTTGGGTAATTCACCCCTCCACTTT.